This TCR beta chain was sequenced in a study of T cell responses to AZD1222 COVID-19 vaccine. Study at large: Second-dose groups at about 4 or about 12 weeks were pooled.

The assay was immunoSEQ multiplex PCR, and TCRdb's table has in-frame clones only and misses some. The sample has over 85,000 clones, around nine tenths seen once. Whole-study results and caveats: AZD1222 recipients seropositive at baseline numbered only six. Nearly half of spike-specific TCRs reportedly target variant regions that are unmutated in the B.1.351 and B.1.1.7 variants. Spike-specific TCRs gained breadth and depth after people received two AZD1222 doses.

As to this clone: Its antigen is undetermined.

Trimming removed 10 bases from V and 2 bases from J; junction bases left unmatched: 6. The germline gives CDR1 ENHRY, CDR2 SYGVKD. The CDR3 is 13 residues long. The sample was peripheral blood, taken on day 0 of AZD1222 vaccination. The V gene is TRBV10-3, the J gene TRBJ2-3; 7 bases align to TRBD1. This receptor was taken from an adult in good health. The CDR3 region is CATLDRTTDTQYF. In DNA, the CDR3 is TGTGCCACCCTGGACAGGACCACAGATACGCAGTATTTT.